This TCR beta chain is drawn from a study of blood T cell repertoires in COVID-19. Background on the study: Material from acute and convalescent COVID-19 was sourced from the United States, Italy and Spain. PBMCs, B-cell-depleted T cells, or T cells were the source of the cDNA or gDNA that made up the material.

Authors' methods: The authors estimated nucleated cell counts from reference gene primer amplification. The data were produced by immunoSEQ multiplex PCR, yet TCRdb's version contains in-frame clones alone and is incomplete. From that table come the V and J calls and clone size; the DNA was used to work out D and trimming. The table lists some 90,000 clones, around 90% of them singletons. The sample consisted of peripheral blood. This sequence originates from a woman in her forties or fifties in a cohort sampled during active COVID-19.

The CDR3 sequence: CASSFTARRGDEQYF. Here the CDR3 DNA reads TGTGCCAGTAGCTTCACAGCTCGGAGGGGAGACGAGCAGTACTTC. V usage is TRBV19 and J usage is TRBJ2-7, with D perhaps TRBD2 (6 bases). Germline V gene sequence: CDR1 LNHDA, CDR2 SQIVND (reference sequence). Trimming removed 6 bases at V and 5 bases at J, with 20 bases between. The CDR3 spans 15 residues. Full variable domain (missing parts from reference TRBV19 and TRBJ2-7): DGGITQSPKYLFRKEGQNVTLSCEQNLNHDAMYWYRQDPGQGLRLIYYSQIVNDFQKGDIAEGYSVSREKKESFPLTVTSAQKNPTAFYLCASSFTARRGDEQYFGPGTRLTVT.